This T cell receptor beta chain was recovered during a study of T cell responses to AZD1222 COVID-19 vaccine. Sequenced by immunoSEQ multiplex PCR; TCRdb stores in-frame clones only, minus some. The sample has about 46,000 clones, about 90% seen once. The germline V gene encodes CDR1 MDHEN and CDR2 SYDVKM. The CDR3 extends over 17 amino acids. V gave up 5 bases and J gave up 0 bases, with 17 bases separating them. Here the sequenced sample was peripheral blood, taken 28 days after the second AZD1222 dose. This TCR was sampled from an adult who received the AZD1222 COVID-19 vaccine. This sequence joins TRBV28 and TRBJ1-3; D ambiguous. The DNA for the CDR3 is TGTGCCAGCAGTGAGGAGTTGGCGATGTACTCTGGAAACACCATATATTTT. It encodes CASSEELAMYSGNTIYF.